The TCR beta chain described here comes from a study of cytomegalovirus exposure and HLA in healthy donors. Sequencing was performed with immunoSEQ multiplex PCR; in TCRdb, only in-frame clones are kept and a portion is missing. Of tens of thousands of clones in the sample, around 94% were seen once. The germline V and J ends were trimmed by 0 bases and 2 bases, with 7 bases remaining between them. This CDR3 comprises 14 residues. Germline V lookup: CDR1 LGHNA, CDR2 YSLEER. The sample comprised PBMCs. The chain carries TRBV4-3 and TRBJ1-2; the D is unclear. This receptor was identified in a man aged 18 to 30 in good health and CMV-seronegative. This CDR3 reads CASSQDTANYGYTF. The CDR3 DNA sequence: TGCGCCAGCAGCCAAGATACAGCAAACTATGGCTACACCTTC.